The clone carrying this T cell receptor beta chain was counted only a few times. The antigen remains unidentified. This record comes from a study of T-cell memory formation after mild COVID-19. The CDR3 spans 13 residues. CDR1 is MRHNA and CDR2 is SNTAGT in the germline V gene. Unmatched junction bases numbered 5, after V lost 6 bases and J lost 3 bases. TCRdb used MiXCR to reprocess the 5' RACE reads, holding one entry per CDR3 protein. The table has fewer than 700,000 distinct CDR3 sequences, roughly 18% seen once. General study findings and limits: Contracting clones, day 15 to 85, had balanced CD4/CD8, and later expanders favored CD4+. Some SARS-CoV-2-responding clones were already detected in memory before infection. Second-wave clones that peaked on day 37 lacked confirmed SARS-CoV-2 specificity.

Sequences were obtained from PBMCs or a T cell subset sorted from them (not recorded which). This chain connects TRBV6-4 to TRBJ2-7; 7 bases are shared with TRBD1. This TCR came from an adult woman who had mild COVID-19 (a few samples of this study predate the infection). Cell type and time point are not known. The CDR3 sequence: CASRTRGIYEQYF. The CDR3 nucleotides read TGTGCCAGCAGAACCAGGGGGATCTACGAGCAGTACTTC.